Detailed here is one TCR beta chain. This clone was counted many times. Its antigen is not yet known. Base qualities are not at hand, and no much larger clone is one base apart. Library construction relied on PCR. Instrument on record: Illumina HiSeq 4000. High-throughput sequencing was used to profile the TCR beta-chain CDR3 region of each patient. The original methods were these. Drawing on CDR3 differences between clinicopathological groups, the researchers built a classifier meant to tell apart patients with distant-metastatic papillary thyroid cancer. The Shannon index was used to assess repertoire diversity, and the Morisita-Horn index was used to assess tumor-blood repertoire similarity. Through fastp at Q25 and MiXCR, TCRdb rebuilt clones from the public reads, retaining in-frame beta chains. The V and J calls, along with clone size, are taken from TCRdb and not from the paper's own processing. The sample includes approximately 34,000 clones, with 15% to 20% observed a single time. Together, the top ten hold about 10% of the sample.

Before undergoing thyroid surgery, none of the patients had been given any kind of treatment. Patient clinical samples collected from about 2011 to 2018 were retrospectively analysed using T-cell receptor beta sequencing. The trim is 7 bases for V and 4 bases for J, with a gap of 11 bases between the germline ends. Inclusive of the bounding cysteine and phenylalanine, the CDR3 is 13 residues long. Only the CDR3 region is kept as DNA, spanning 39 bases read in frame from base 1. CDR1 MNHEY and CDR2 SMNVEV were looked up in the germline V gene (reference sequence). The data belong to a study of metastatic and nonmetastatic thyroid tumors (dated by TCRdb to 2019 to 2021). Looking at the study overall: Repertoires were compared across peripheral blood and tumor or nodule tissue samples from malignant and benign thyroid patients.

Study-level results and caveats: In both blood and tumor samples, TCR beta diversity was reported to be significantly higher in malignant tumors than in benign nodules.

Source material: blood. The chain joins TRBV27 to TRBJ2-1; the D element might be TRBD1 or TRBD2, as each aligns at 5 bases. The sequence was obtained from a female donor with papillary thyroid cancer or a benign thyroid nodule (not recorded which). Some clones in this sample may be carry-over from other donors' samples. The DNA sequence is TGTGCCAGCACCGAGGGGCTGTACAATGAGCAGTTCTTC. The translation is CASTEGLYNEQFF.